The TCR beta chain under discussion was sequenced for a study of blood T cell repertoires in COVID-19. About the study: Both acute and convalescent COVID-19 samples were obtained from the United States, Italy and Spain.

Germline CDR1 and CDR2: MNHEY and SVGEGT. This CDR3 comprises 16 residues. V shed 2 bases and J 4 bases; nucleotides not matched to a gene: 6. The assay was immunoSEQ multiplex PCR, and TCRdb's table has in-frame clones only and misses some. The sample holds 150,000 or so clones, more than 75% seen once. The specimen sequenced was PBMCs or T cells enriched from blood (not recorded which). This chain connects TRBV6-2 or TRBV6-3 to TRBJ2-2; TRBD2 aligns across 8 bases. This sequence originates from a woman aged 25 to 39 with acute COVID-19. The CDR3 region is CASSYPFGGGTGELFF. CDR3 DNA: TGTGCCAGCAGTTACCCTTTCGGGGGGGGCACCGGGGAGCTGTTTTTT.